One TCR beta chain is described in this entry. Produced via immunoSEQ multiplex PCR; TCRdb's table is partial and in-frame only. The data show about 93,000 clones, with approximately 92% seen just once and more than 2% held by the top ten. These data originate in a study of T cell changes during pregnancy in multiple sclerosis. The CDR3 length is 14 residues. The ends were cut back, 4 bases at V and 4 bases at J, with 15 bases in the middle. From germline, CDR1 is SGHRS and CDR2 YFSETQ. The chain uses TRBV5-1 and TRBJ2-7; possibly TRBD1 for D (6 bases). The TCR originated in a female donor with multiple sclerosis, enrolled in a pregnancy study. Sequencing was performed on peripheral blood, taken after pregnancy. The CDR3 DNA follows: TGCGCCAGCAGCCCCTCAGGGGTACCTTACGAGCAGTACTTC. Protein sequence: CASSPSGVPYEQYF. The entire variable domain, with the rest obtained from reference TRBV5-1 and TRBJ2-7, is as follows: KAGVTQTPRYLIKTRGQQVTLSCSPISGHRSVSWYQQTPGQGLQFLFEYFSETQRNKGNFPGRFSGRQFSNSRSEMNVSTLELGDSALYLCASSPSGVPYEQYFGPGTRLTVT.